This T cell receptor beta chain was documented in a study of blood T cell repertoires in COVID-19. Source study methods: From reference gene primer amplification, estimates of nucleated cell counts were derived. The repertoire was sequenced with immunoSEQ multiplex PCR; TCRdb's copy has only in-frame clones and lacks some. D and trimming were read from the DNA, whereas the V and J calls and clone size are those reported in that table. The repertoire has 85,000 to 100,000 clones, just over 90% of them found once; the top ten carry about 1.7%. V gave up 1 base and J gave up 6 bases, with 16 bases separating them. From germline, CDR1 is SEHNR and CDR2 FQNEAQ (reference sequence). The CDR3 covers 16 residues.

The sequenced sample was peripheral blood. This chain connects TRBV7-9 to TRBJ1-5; D is uncertain. The TCR originated in a man in his 60s with acute or convalescent COVID-19. This CDR3 is CASSLGSTARGQPQHF. The CDR3 DNA follows: TGTGCCAGCAGCTTAGGATCCACGGCGCGAGGTCAGCCCCAGCATTTT.